This T cell receptor beta chain came from a study of shared clonotypes between healthy human individuals (TCRdb year 2020). For the wider study: The cohort comprised a couple of women and a few men aged 18 to 49 years. For each donor, CD4 naive and CD4 memory were each run on three plates, CD8 naive on two plates, and CD8 memory on one plate. Leukapheresis yielded between about 0.9 and 9.5 billion PBMCs per donor. To estimate repertoire size and how much clonotypes are shared between individuals, the study performed deep sequencing of blood TCR repertoires from 4 to 6 healthy adults. Different laboratories and diverse techniques were used to prepare libraries and sequence TCR repertoires, to increase sequencing depth and limit assay-specific biases. Overall study results and their limits: Even with the large sequencing depth, rarefaction of the sorted-subset datasets indicated that sequencing was incomplete. Pairwise subsampling indicated that sequencing depth was expected to affect the degree of clonotype sharing among donors. Naive subsets generally had larger estimated clonotype richness than memory subsets did. Sharing across a few donors was observed for approximately 4.6% of naive CD4, 3% to 3.5% of naive CD8, about 2.3% of memory CD4, and over 0.3% of memory CD8 clonotypes. Sampling was limited to blood, and TCR repertoires in tissue likely differ from TCR repertoires in blood. Compared with non-shared clonotypes, clonotypes shared by all four sorted-subset donors had higher generation probabilities. The small number of donors limited the genetic and exposure-history diversity represented.

Unmatched junction bases come to 4, with V trimmed by 2 bases and J by 3 bases. According to the germline V gene (reference sequence), CDR1 reads SGHNT and CDR2 reads YYREEE. There are 17 amino acids in the CDR3, from cysteine to phenylalanine inclusive. Only the CDR3 part of the read is kept: 51 bases, read in frame from the first base. Using the deep immunoSEQ assay, multiplex PCR amplified TCR CDR3 regions from genomic DNA. For each cell subset, the extracted genomic DNA was distributed evenly across all wells of several immunoSEQ 96-well plates, and each plate served as one replicate. For sorted subsets, around 200 ng genomic DNA, equal to 30,000 or so T cell genomes, was loaded into each replicate PCR. The purified libraries were quantified using a Qubit 3.0 fluorometer, sized with a Bioanalyzer 2100, and then quantified again using the KAPA Library Quantification kit. Every immunoSEQ 96-well plate was sequenced on a separate single-read 150-cycle Illumina NextSeq 550 flow cell. In the paper's pipeline: The immunoSEQ output contained only junctional sequences without quality scores, so filtering could not match that applied to full-length reads. To assign V/J genes and CDR3, sequences were annotated using PyIR, a Python wrapper for IgBLAST v1.9, with IMGT germline references. Reads were removed for weak V/J assignments (E-value above 1e-6), missing CDR3, stop codons, out-of-frame junctions, or ambiguous translated residues. V3J clonotypes were defined by identical inferred V gene, J gene, and CDR3 amino acid sequence. Percentage overlap between repertoires was computed as shared unique clonotypes divided by the size of the smaller repertoire. RTK rarefaction, the Chao1 estimator, and Recon v2.1 estimates of unobserved clonotypes were used to assess repertoire richness. Generation probabilities for all TCRbeta clonotypes obtained by the gDNA method from a handful of donors were computed using OLGA. TCRdb re-hosts the immuneACCESS table, in-frame sequences only. Its copies lack some clones; in the studies checked, an unresolved V gene accounts for under half of them, and the cause for the rest is not known. V and J calls and clone size are as listed in that table; D and trimming were resolved from the DNA. Recorded for this sample are roughly 2.5 million clones; around 94% of them occurred a single time. The ten most abundant clones make up over 0.12% of the sample.

The donors were healthy, HIV-negative adults with no recently reported acute infections or vaccinations. All donors were Caucasian adults living in Nashville, Tennessee, USA. CD4+ T cells were enriched by magnetic negative selection; naive cells were then positively selected on CD45RA, and the negative fraction formed the memory subset. Blood was collected by leukapheresis, and PBMCs were isolated by Ficoll-Histopaque density gradient centrifugation and then cryopreserved in liquid nitrogen vapor phase. Analytical flow cytometry was used to check the purity and quantity of each magnetically sorted T cell population. From each sorted fraction, genomic DNA was isolated and quantified by UV absorbance on a Nanodrop 2000c. A remark on this clone: Its cognate antigen has yet to be identified. No base quality values were provided; no much bigger clone lies one nucleotide off.

The V gene is TRBV5-4 and the J gene is TRBJ2-6, with 11 middle bases fitting TRBD1. This receptor was identified in a man younger than 35 in good health. Sample: naive CD4+ T cells sorted from blood. The cell subset or site label here, explained by the study, means: CD45RA+ positively selected. The base sequence is TGTGCCAGCAGCTTACTGGACAGGGGGCTTGGGGCCAACGTCCTGACTTTC. Translated, this gives CASSLLDRGLGANVLTF.